A selection of T cell receptor beta chains follows, all from one sample in a study of T cell responses to AZD1222 COVID-19 vaccine. Repertoires were generated with immunoSEQ multiplex PCR, while TCRdb's copy carries only in-frame clones and drops some. This repertoire shows under 100,000 clones, around nine tenths found once; its top ten account for about 2.8%. The material sequenced was peripheral blood, taken on day 0 of AZD1222 vaccination. These receptors came from an adult in good health. CDR3s include the opening cysteine and the closing phenylalanine or tryptophan. D genes are given only for firm matches. Clone size is given for some rows only: seen once, a few or many times, or a class if the clone is expanded.

d_call: .
v_call: TRBV7-2
clone_size: .
j_call: TRBJ1-2
cdr3_aa: CASSLEGTVYGYTF

d_call: .
v_call: TRBV20-1
clone_size: .
j_call: TRBJ1-1
cdr3_aa: CSASKQGNTEAFF

d_call: .
v_call: TRBV11-1
clone_size: .
j_call: TRBJ1-4
cdr3_aa: CASSSGVNEKLFF

d_call: .
v_call: TRBV11-2
clone_size: .
j_call: TRBJ2-5
cdr3_aa: CASTPTDIRGTQYF

d_call: .
v_call: TRBV4-3
clone_size: .
j_call: TRBJ1-3
cdr3_aa: CASSQDTAENTIYF

d_call: .
v_call: TRBV9
clone_size: .
j_call: TRBJ2-5
cdr3_aa: CASSPSRAETQYF

d_call: .
v_call: TRBV6-5
clone_size: .
j_call: TRBJ2-2
cdr3_aa: CASSPRGGTGELFF

d_call: TRBD1
v_call: TRBV6-5
clone_size: .
j_call: TRBJ1-6
cdr3_aa: CASSYRQGRSPLHF

d_call: .
v_call: TRBV11-3
clone_size: .
j_call: TRBJ1-1
cdr3_aa: CASSPGQRTEAFF

d_call: .
v_call: TRBV6-6
clone_size: .
j_call: TRBJ1-1
cdr3_aa: CASSYAGGDTEAFF

d_call: .
v_call: TRBV14
clone_size: few
j_call: TRBJ1-2
cdr3_aa: CASSQDFGSNYGYTF

d_call: .
v_call: TRBV7-2
clone_size: .
j_call: TRBJ2-3
cdr3_aa: CASSLVVGKGLGTDTQYF

d_call: .
v_call: TRBV5-1
clone_size: few
j_call: TRBJ2-7
cdr3_aa: CASSLALFGDYEQYF

d_call: TRBD1
v_call: TRBV11-3
clone_size: .
j_call: TRBJ2-2
cdr3_aa: CASSGTGVGGELFF

d_call: .
v_call: TRBV11-3
clone_size: .
j_call: TRBJ2-1
cdr3_aa: CASSSRWAGQYNEQFF

d_call: TRBD1
v_call: TRBV11-2
clone_size: once
j_call: TRBJ1-1
cdr3_aa: CASSRRQGGTEAFF